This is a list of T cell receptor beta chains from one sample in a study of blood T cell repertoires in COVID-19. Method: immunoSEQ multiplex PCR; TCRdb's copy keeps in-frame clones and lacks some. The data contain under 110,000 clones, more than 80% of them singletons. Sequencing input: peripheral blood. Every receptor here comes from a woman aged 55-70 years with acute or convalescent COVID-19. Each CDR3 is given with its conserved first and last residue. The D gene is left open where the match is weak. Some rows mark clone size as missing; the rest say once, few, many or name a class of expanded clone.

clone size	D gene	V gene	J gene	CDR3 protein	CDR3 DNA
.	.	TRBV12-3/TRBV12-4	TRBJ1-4	CASSFQGGEKLFF	TGTGCCAGCAGTTTCCAGGGAGGGGAAAAACTGTTTTTT
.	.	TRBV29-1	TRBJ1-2	CSVAREGMDGYTF	TGCAGCGTTGCGCGGGAGGGAATGGATGGCTACACCTTC
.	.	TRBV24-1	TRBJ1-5	CATSGPGSNQPQHF	TGTGCCACCAGTGGTCCCGGGAGCAATCAGCCCCAGCATTTT
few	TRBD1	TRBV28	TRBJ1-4	CASRPGTDTNEKLFF	TGTGCCAGCAGACCCGGGACAGATACTAATGAAAAACTGTTTTTT
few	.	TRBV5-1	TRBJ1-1	CASRKGVDNTEAFF	TGCGCCAGCAGGAAGGGAGTAGACAACACTGAAGCTTTCTTT
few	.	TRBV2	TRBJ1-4	CASSYHRRDEKLFF	TGTGCCAGCAGTTATCACCGGCGGGATGAAAAACTGTTTTTT
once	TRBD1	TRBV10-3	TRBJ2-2	CAIRVGQGTGELFF	TGTGCCATCAGGGTGGGACAGGGGACCGGGGAGCTGTTTTTT
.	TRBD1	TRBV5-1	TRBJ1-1	CASSLGDRDEGTEAFF	TGCGCCAGCAGCTTGGGTGACAGGGACGAGGGCACTGAAGCTTTCTTT
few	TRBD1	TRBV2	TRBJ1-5	CASSEGRGQPQHF	TGTGCCAGCAGTGAAGGCAGGGGGCAGCCCCAGCATTTT
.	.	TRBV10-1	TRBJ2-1	CASSRTASYNEQFF	TGCGCCAGCAGCAGGACAGCCTCCTACAATGAGCAGTTCTTC
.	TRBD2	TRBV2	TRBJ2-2	CASSPERGKGTGELFF	TGTGCCAGCAGTCCAGAGCGGGGAAAGGGCACCGGGGAGCTGTTTTTT
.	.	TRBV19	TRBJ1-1	CASTYRSGMNTEAFF	TGTGCCAGTACTTATCGGTCGGGGATGAACACTGAAGCTTTCTTT
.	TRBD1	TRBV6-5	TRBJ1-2	CASRPGTVIWGYTF	TGTGCCAGCAGGCCCGGGACAGTAATTTGGGGCTACACCTTC
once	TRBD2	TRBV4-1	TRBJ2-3	CASRPRILREGEADTQYF	TGCGCCAGCAGACCGCGAATTTTGCGGGAGGGAGAGGCAGATACGCAGTATTTT
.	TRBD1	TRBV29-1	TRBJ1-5	CSVESPLRQGAKPQHF	TGCAGCGTTGAGTCCCCCCTCCGACAGGGGGCAAAACCCCAGCATTTT
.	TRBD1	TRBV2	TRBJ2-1	CASSLDRGQYNEQFF	TGTGCCAGCAGCCTCGACAGGGGGCAATACAATGAGCAGTTCTTC
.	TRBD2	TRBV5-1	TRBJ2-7	CASSYGSGGNSYEQYF	TGCGCCAGCAGCTACGGGAGCGGGGGGAACTCCTACGAGCAGTACTTC
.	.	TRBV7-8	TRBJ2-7	CASSLAEAGIKYEQYF	TGTGCCAGCAGCTTAGCGGAGGCCGGGATAAAGTACGAGCAGTACTTC
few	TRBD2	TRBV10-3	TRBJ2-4	CAISTAGEAKNIQYF	TGTGCCATCAGTACCGCGGGAGAAGCCAAAAACATTCAGTACTTC
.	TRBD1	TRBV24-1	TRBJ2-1	CATSPGTGRPWGEQFF	TGTGCCACCAGTCCCGGGACAGGTCGTCCTTGGGGTGAGCAGTTCTTC
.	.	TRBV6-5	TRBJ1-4	CASTGFYATNEKLFF	TGTGCCAGCACAGGGTTTTACGCAACTAATGAAAAACTGTTTTTT
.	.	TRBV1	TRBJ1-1	CTSSPPGGNTEAFF	TGCACCAGCAGCCCCCCCGGGGGTAACACTGAAGCTTTCTTT
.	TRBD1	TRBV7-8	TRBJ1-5	CASSADRGSSNQPQHF	TGTGCCAGCAGCGCGGACAGGGGTTCTAGCAATCAGCCCCAGCATTTT
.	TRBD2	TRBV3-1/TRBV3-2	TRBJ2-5	CASSRERTSGQETQYF	TGTGCCAGCAGCCGCGAACGGACTAGCGGACAAGAGACCCAGTACTTC
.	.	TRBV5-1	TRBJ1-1	CASSLARQAIENTEAFF	TGCGCCAGCAGCTTGGCGCGCCAGGCAATTGAGAACACTGAAGCTTTCTTT
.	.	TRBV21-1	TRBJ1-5	CASSSQPEGRRLYSNQPQHF	TGTGCCAGCAGCTCTCAGCCCGAGGGCCGAAGACTTTATAGCAATCAGCCCCAGCATTTT
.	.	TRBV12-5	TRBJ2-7	CASGPRGNEQYF	TGTGCTAGTGGTCCACGAGGGAACGAGCAGTACTTC